These 31 T cell receptor beta chains originate from one sample sequenced in a study of PD-L1 blockade in urothelial cancer. The assay was immunoSEQ multiplex PCR, and TCRdb's table has in-frame clones only and misses some. The table includes tens of thousands of clones, about 82% detected once. Time point described: peripheral blood 6 weeks after treatment start. This sample comprised PBMCs, obtained around atezolizumab (anti-PD-L1) treatment. These receptors were collected from an older man with urothelial cancer.

The chain uses TRBV10-1 and TRBJ2-3; 12 nucleotides agree with TRBD2. Germline lookup yields CDR1 WNHNN and CDR2 SYGVQD (reference sequence). This CDR3 has 15 amino acids. V trimming: 8 bases; J trimming: 1 base; junction bases outside the gene matches: 4. In DNA, the CDR3 is TGCGCCAGCTCCGGGACTAGCGGGCGCACAGATACGCAGTATTTT. It is translated as CASSGTSGRTDTQYF.

This clone was picked up one time. J is TRBJ1-2 and V is TRBV15; a weak D match, TRBD1 (6 bases). From germline, CDR1 is LNHNV and CDR2 YYDKDF (reference sequence). Between the trimmed V and J ends, which lost 4 bases and 2 bases, there was a span of 8 bases. The CDR3 runs 13 residues. In DNA form, the CDR3 reads TGTGCCACCAGCATAACAGGGAACTATGGCTACACCTTC. Its translation: CATSITGNYGYTF. Full variable domain (outside the CDR3, taken from reference TRBV15 and TRBJ1-2): DAMVIQNPRYQVTQFGKPVTLSCSQTLNHNVMYWYQQKSSQAPKLLFHYYDKDFNNEADTPDNFQSRRPNTSFCFLDIRSPGLGDTAMYLCATSITGNYGYTFGSGTRLTVV.

J is TRBJ1-1 and V is TRBV5-1, with TRBD1 identical over 11 bases. This CDR3 is built from 14 residues. Germline V CDR1 and CDR2: SGHRS, YFSETQ. The V segment lost 4 bases and the J segment 4 bases; nucleotides outside the gene matches: 3. CDR3 sequence reads: CASSPGTGGTEAFF. Here the CDR3 DNA reads TGCGCCAGCAGCCCAGGGACAGGGGGCACTGAAGCTTTCTTT. Combining the CDR3 with reference TRBV5-1 and TRBJ1-1 gives the whole variable domain KAGVTQTPRYLIKTRGQQVTLSCSPISGHRSVSWYQQTPGQGLQFLFEYFSETQRNKGNFPGRFSGRQFSNSRSEMNVSTLELGDSALYLCASSPGTGGTEAFFGQGTRLTVV.

This rearrangement joins TRBV5-1 to TRBJ2-3; TRBD1 agrees at 7 bases. CDR1 and CDR2 (germline): SGHRS, YFSETQ. V was clipped by 4 bases and J by 0 bases; unmatched bases: 5. The CDR3 runs to 15 residues. Here the CDR3 reads CASSTWDSSTDTQYF. The CDR3, as DNA: TGCGCCAGCAGCACGTGGGACAGTAGCACAGATACGCAGTATTTT. The full variable domain, completed using reference TRBV5-1 and TRBJ2-3, is KAGVTQTPRYLIKTRGQQVTLSCSPISGHRSVSWYQQTPGQGLQFLFEYFSETQRNKGNFPGRFSGRQFSNSRSEMNVSTLELGDSALYLCASSTWDSSTDTQYFGPGTRLTVL.

The V gene is TRBV19, the J gene TRBJ2-1; 8 bases map to TRBD2. CDR3 size: 16 residues. Germline V gene sequence: CDR1 LNHDA, CDR2 SQIVND (reference sequence). Trimming removed 5 bases from V and 0 bases from J; junction bases left unmatched: 6. CDR3 DNA sequence: TGTGCCAGTAGTTCCACTAGCGGCCGCTCCTACAATGAGCAGTTCTTC. Amino acids: CASSSTSGRSYNEQFF.

The chain combines TRBV7-9 with TRBJ1-5; 9 bases fit TRBD1. The CDR3 extends over 14 amino acids. The germline gives CDR1 SEHNR, CDR2 FQNEAQ (reference sequence). V gave up 3 bases and J gave up 9 bases; unmatched junction bases: 6. CDR3 coding DNA: TGTGCCAGCAGCTTGGGACAGGGCACCCCGCCCCAGCATTTT. This translates into CASSLGQGTPPQHF.

Turning to this clone: Other DNA sequences in this sample translate to the same CDR3. The chain links TRBV6-5 to TRBJ1-4, with 7 bases matching TRBD1. The CDR3 loop spans 15 amino acids. The germline V gene encodes CDR1 MNHEY and CDR2 SVGAGI. V lost 5 bases and J lost 0; bases outside the gene matches: 3. CDR3 DNA sequence: TGTGCCAGCAGTAGGGGGCAAGCAACTAATGAAAAACTGTTTTTT. Translation: CASSRGQATNEKLFF.

As to this clone: A junction boundary mismatches the germline segment, possibly from a read error. The V and J genes are TRBV7-2 and TRBJ2-7; 9 nucleotides match TRBD1. Germline CDR1 and CDR2: SGHTA and FQGNSA. This CDR3 spans 15 amino acids. In DNA form, the CDR3 reads TGTGCCAGCAGCTTACCGGGACAGGGCTCCAACGAGCAGTACTTC. Translation gives CASSLPGQGSNEQYF.

The rearrangement links TRBV14 to TRBJ2-3; 7 bases are a match to TRBD1. Germline CDR1 and CDR2: SGHDN and FVKESK. The CDR3 contains 14 residues. J gave up 8 bases and V 2 bases, and 7 bases lay outside the gene matches. The CDR3 is CASSQWTGLGTQYF. CDR3 nucleotide sequence: TGTGCCAGCAGCCAATGGACAGGTTTGGGTACGCAGTATTTT.

J is TRBJ2-3 and V is TRBV28; no clear D gene. CDR1 is MDHEN and CDR2 is SYDVKM in the germline V gene. V lost 2 bases to trimming and J lost 6 bases, with 9 bases between them. The CDR3 contains 13 residues. The CDR3 sequence: CASSLMLRDTQYF. The CDR3 nucleotides are TGTGCCAGCAGTTTAATGTTGAGGGATACGCAGTATTTT.

For this clone: Likely a read error: the CDR3 ends without its conserved phenylalanine or tryptophan. The DNA is left out, because the CDR3 cannot be placed on it with certainty; the CDR3 is given as TCRdb lists it. CDR3 in amino acids: CASSLGLAGDRSL. The rearrangement uses TRBV5-1 and TRBJ2-7; the D call in the table, TRBD2, was not verified against the DNA. The CDR3 is 13 amino acids long, termini counted. Germline lookup yields CDR1 SGHRS and CDR2 YFSETQ.

The rearrangement joins TRBV6-1 to TRBJ2-7, with TRBD2 as a possible D gene (5 bases). Germline V gene sequence: CDR1 MNHNS, CDR2 SASEGT. This CDR3 comprises 11 residues. V gave up 8 bases and J gave up 3 bases, with 8 bases separating them. CDR3: CASERDYEQYF. The CDR3 coding sequence is TGTGCCAGCGAGAGGGACTACGAGCAGTACTTC.

The rearrangement links TRBV2 to TRBJ2-7; D is unresolved. CDR1 is SNHLY and CDR2 is FYNNEI in the germline V gene. The CDR3 spans 11 residues. Trimming shortened V by 4 bases and J by 6 bases, and 7 bases separated the two germline ends. The CDR3 region has the DNA TGTGCCAGCAGTGGGCGGCGCGAGCAGTACTTC. The encoded protein is CASSGRREQYF.

The chain has TRBV12-5 and TRBJ1-2, with D possibly matching TRBD1 (6 bases). V lost 1 base to trimming and J lost 10 bases, with 10 bases between them. The CDR3 sequence is 12 residues long. Germline lookup yields CDR1 LGHNT and CDR2 FRNRAP. The CDR3 sequence is CASGLDWGHYTF. CDR3 sequence (DNA): TGTGCTAGTGGTTTGGATTGGGGACACTACACCTTC.

The chain combines TRBV7-8 with TRBJ2-7, with D possibly TRBD1 on 5 matching bases. The CDR3 loop spans 15 amino acids. Germline CDR1 and CDR2: SGHVS and FQNEAQ. Trimming took 0 bases from V and 5 from J, leaving 14 bases between them. DNA for the CDR3: TGTGCCAGCAGCTTAGCTTGGTTCAGGGCCAACGAGCAGTACTTC. Protein: CASSLAWFRANEQYF.

The chain carries TRBV5-1 and TRBJ1-2; D is unresolved. The V end lost 4 bases, the J end lost 3 bases, and 13 bases lay between the germline ends. CDR3 length equals 14 residues. Germline lookup yields CDR1 SGHRS and CDR2 YFSETQ. The CDR3: CASSPVSPDYGYTF. As DNA, the CDR3 is TGCGCCAGCAGCCCCGTATCTCCAGACTATGGCTACACCTTC.

The chain is built from TRBV5-4 and TRBJ2-1, with TRBD1 matching 8 bases. This CDR3 has 15 amino acids. Germline V lookup: CDR1 SGHNT, CDR2 YYREEE (reference sequence). The trim removed 5 bases at V and 3 bases at J, leaving 7 bases unmatched. In DNA, the CDR3 is TGTGCCAGCAGTTCCGACAGGGGATTCTACAATGAGCAGTTCTTC. Its protein product is CASSSDRGFYNEQFF.

This clone was detected only a few times. This rearrangement joins TRBV2 to TRBJ2-7; TRBD2 matches 8 bases. From germline, CDR1 is SNHLY and CDR2 FYNNEI. V shed 5 bases and J 7 bases; nucleotides not matched to a gene: 10. CDR3 size: 14 residues. The CDR3 loop reads CASSRAGAYSEQYF. In DNA form, the CDR3 reads TGTGCCAGCAGTCGAGCGGGAGCATACTCTGAGCAGTACTTC.

This clone has only a few counts. The chain has TRBV5-1 and TRBJ2-7; tentatively, D is TRBD1 (5 bases). Germline-derived CDR1 and CDR2 are SGHRS and YFSETQ. CDR3 length equals 15 residues. V shed 4 bases and J shed 0 bases, with 14 bases lying between them. The CDR3 sequence: CASSEDTYSSYEQYF. As DNA, the CDR3 is TGCGCCAGCAGCGAGGACACGTACAGCTCCTACGAGCAGTACTTC.

The CDR3 coding sequence is TGTGCCAGCAGTTTTAGTAGTCCGGGACAGGGGCCTACCCCCAATGAAAAACTGTTTTTT. Protein product: CASSFSSPGQGPTPNEKLFF. The J gene is TRBJ1-4, the V gene TRBV28; the match to TRBD1 covers 10 bases. Germline trimming cut 3 bases from V and 5 bases from J; bases unmatched to any gene: 18. The CDR3 covers 20 residues. The V gene's germline CDR1 is MDHEN and CDR2 SYDVKM.

This chain joins TRBV11-2 and TRBJ2-7; 7 bases align to TRBD2. The junction had 4 bases not matched to a gene; V was cut back by 5 bases and J by 6 bases. The CDR3 length is 12 residues. The germline CDR1 and CDR2 sequences are SGHAT and FQNNGV. The CDR3 loop is CASSPWGGEQYF. DNA of the CDR3: TGTGCCAGCAGCCCCTGGGGGGGCGAGCAGTACTTC.

CDR3 residues: CASSPGTRNTGELFF. The CDR3 DNA reads as TGTGCCAGCAGCCCCGGGACTCGGAACACCGGGGAGCTGTTTTTT. The chain combines TRBV7-2 with TRBJ2-2; D might be TRBD2 (6 bases). The CDR3 length is 15 residues. The V end was cut by 5 bases, the J end by 1 base, with 11 bases between. CDR1 is SGHTA, CDR2 FQGNSA, per germline.

The gene calls are TRBV28 and TRBJ1-5, with D possibly matching TRBD1 (5 bases). V was pared by 8 bases and J by 9 bases, with 17 bases between. Germline CDR1 MDHEN, CDR2 SYDVKM. The CDR3 consists of 13 residues. The CDR3 DNA follows: TGTGCCAGCGCCCTGGACGGGGGGGGGCCCCAGCATTTT. Protein product: CASALDGGGPQHF.

The chain employs TRBV4-2 and TRBJ1-5, with D perhaps matching TRBD1 (6 bases). CDR3 size: 17 residues. The V end was cut by 1 base, the J end by 3 bases, with 16 bases between. Germline CDR1 reads LGHNA; CDR2 reads YNFKEQ. The CDR3 DNA follows: TGTGCCAGCAGCCAAGGGATGGGCAGGGACAACAATCAGCCCCAGCATTTT. Translating it yields CASSQGMGRDNNQPQHF.

This chain links TRBV28 with TRBJ1-1, with D maybe TRBD1 (5 bases). V dropped 7 bases and J dropped 1 base, with 10 bases sitting between them. The CDR3 has 13 amino acids. In germline, CDR1 is MDHEN, CDR2 SYDVKM. The CDR3 DNA reads as TGTGCCAGCAATGGGGGGAGGAACACTGAAGCTTTCTTT. It translates to CASNGGRNTEAFF.

V is TRBV30 and J is TRBJ1-2; possible D gene TRBD1, 6 bases. The CDR3 has 15 amino acids. V was pared by 3 bases and J by 0 bases, with 14 bases between. Germline V CDR1 and CDR2: GTSNPN, SVGIG (reference sequence). CDR3 region: CAWSQRQATNYGYTF. The DNA of the CDR3 is TGTGCCTGGAGCCAGAGACAGGCTACTAACTATGGCTACACCTTC.

Concerning this clone: The same CDR3 is also encoded by other DNA sequences in this sample. The rearrangement joins TRBV9 to TRBJ2-1; 7 bases match TRBD2. J gave up 0 bases and V 2 bases, and 2 bases lay outside the gene matches. The CDR3 has 15 residues. Germline-derived CDR1 and CDR2 are SGDLS and YYNGEE. This CDR3 is CASSVGGGSYNEQFF. Written as DNA, the CDR3 is TGTGCCAGCAGCGTGGGCGGGGGCTCCTACAATGAGCAGTTCTTC.

CDR3 in DNA: TGTGCCATCAGTGTACCGGGACAGGAGAGGTCCCAGTACTTC. This gives the protein CAISVPGQERSQYF. The V gene is TRBV10-3, the J gene TRBJ2-5, with 8 bases lining up with TRBD1. The junction had 10 bases not matched to a gene; V was cut back by 4 bases and J by 9 bases. The germline V gene has CDR1 ENHRY and CDR2 SYGVKD. The CDR3 runs to 14 residues.

The chain employs TRBV19 and TRBJ2-3, with D possibly being TRBD2 (6 bases). CDR1 and CDR2 (germline): LNHDA, SQIVND (reference sequence). The CDR3 has 14 amino acids. V was clipped by 2 bases and J by 2 bases, with 8 bases between them. The CDR3 reads CASSISSATDTQYF. As DNA, the CDR3 is TGTGCCAGTAGTATATCTAGCGCCACAGATACGCAGTATTTT.

This clone was found a few times. The V call is TRBV5-1, the J call TRBJ1-4; D is undetermined. The CDR3 is made up of 13 amino acids. Between the trimmed V and J ends, which lost 0 bases and 8 bases, there was a span of 8 bases. Germline V gene data show CDR1 as SGHRS and CDR2 as YFSETQ. Here the CDR3 DNA reads TGCGCCAGCAGCTTGGGTAGCGGCGAAAAACTGTTTTTT. It codes for CASSLGSGEKLFF.

This clone was seen only once. This sample also contains other DNA sequences that code for the same CDR3. This sequence joins TRBV6-5 and TRBJ2-1; 9 positions agree with TRBD1. The CDR3 totals 15 residues. Per germline, CDR1 MNHEY and CDR2 SVGAGI. Trimming took 0 bases from V and 5 from J; bases not matched to a gene: 2. The chain's CDR3 is CASSYSGQGNNEQFF. The CDR3 region has the DNA TGTGCCAGCAGTTACTCGGGACAGGGAAACAATGAGCAGTTCTTC.